This TCR beta chain was sequenced during a study of blood T cell repertoires in COVID-19. The data were produced by immunoSEQ multiplex PCR, yet TCRdb's version contains in-frame clones alone and is incomplete. Of 310,000 or so clones in the sample, around 86% were seen once. The CDR3 consists of 16 residues. Looked up from germline, CDR1 is MGHRA and CDR2 is YSYEKL. V lost 0 bases, J lost 1 base, and 10 bases lay in between. The J gene is TRBJ1-3, the V gene TRBV4-1, with D hard to call. The specimen was peripheral blood. This receptor was obtained from a man in his 70s with acute or convalescent COVID-19. The CDR3 protein is CASSQEPRASGNTIYF. CDR3 DNA sequence: TGCGCCAGCAGCCAAGAGCCGAGGGCTTCTGGAAACACCATATATTTT.